The source of this TCR beta chain is a study of preoperative IRX-2 immunotherapy in early breast cancer. The repertoire was sequenced with immunoSEQ multiplex PCR; TCRdb's copy has only in-frame clones and lacks some. The table shows some 19,000 clones, with around four fifths occurring only once. The treatment is: preoperative locoregional IRX-2 cytokine immunotherapy. The germline V gene encodes CDR1 KGHSH and CDR2 LQKENI. The V and J ends lost 0 bases and 4 bases respectively, with 8 bases between them. The CDR3 is 14 amino acids. The chain links TRBV18 to TRBJ2-3, with D unresolved. The input for sequencing was lymph node tissue, taken after IRX-2 immunotherapy. This TCR derives from a human donor with breast cancer. The CDR3 protein is CASSPPPTPDTQYF. The CDR3 DNA reads TGTGCCAGCTCACCACCGCCTACCCCAGATACGCAGTATTTT. The full variable domain, with the rest looked up from reference TRBV18 and TRBJ2-3, is NAGVMQNPRHLVRRRGQEARLRCSPMKGHSHVYWYRQLPEEGLKFMVYLQKENIIDESGMPKERFSAEFPKEGPSILRIQQVVRGDSAAYFCASSPPPTPDTQYFGPGTRLTVL.